Here is one T cell receptor (beta chain) with its context. The antigen is unknown. The PCR contained 60 Vbeta and 13 Jbeta primers. Some clones are missing from TCRdb's copy, which holds only in-frame ones; the method was immunoSEQ multiplex PCR. This sample has some 170,000 clones, with 75% found just once. The data were obtained in a study of cytomegalovirus exposure and HLA in healthy donors. The study, taken as a whole, reports: In vitro checks showed that a few CMV-associated chains really do target CMV antigens. A later look showed TCR association rates differing by HLA locus, highest for DRB1 and lowest for HLA-C.

This TCR was recovered from a male donor in good health and CMV-seronegative. The specimen sequenced was PBMCs.

CDR3 residues: CASSLGLAGNNEQFF. DNA for the CDR3: TGTGCCAGCAGTTTGGGACTAGCGGGGAACAATGAGCAGTTCTTC. The chain uses TRBV28 and TRBJ2-1, with 13 bases that match TRBD2. This CDR3 region has 15 residues. Germline lookup yields CDR1 MDHEN and CDR2 SYDVKM. The V segment lost 3 bases and the J segment 5 bases; nucleotides outside the gene matches: 1.